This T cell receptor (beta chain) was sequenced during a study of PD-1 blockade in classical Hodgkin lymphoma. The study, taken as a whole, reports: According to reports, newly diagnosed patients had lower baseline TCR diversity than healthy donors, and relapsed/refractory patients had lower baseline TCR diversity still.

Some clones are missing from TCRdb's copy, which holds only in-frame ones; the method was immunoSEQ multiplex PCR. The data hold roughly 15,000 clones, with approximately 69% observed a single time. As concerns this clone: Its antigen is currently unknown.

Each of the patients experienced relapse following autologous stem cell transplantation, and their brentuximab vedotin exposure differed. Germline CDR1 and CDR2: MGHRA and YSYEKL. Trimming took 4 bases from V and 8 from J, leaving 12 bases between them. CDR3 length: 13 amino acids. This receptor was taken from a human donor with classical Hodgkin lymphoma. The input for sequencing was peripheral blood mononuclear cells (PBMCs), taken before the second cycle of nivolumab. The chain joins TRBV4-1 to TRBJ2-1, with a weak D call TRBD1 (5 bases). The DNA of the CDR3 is TGCGCCAGCAGCCTTTCGAAGGGGTATGAGCAGTTCTTC. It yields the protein CASSLSKGYEQFF.